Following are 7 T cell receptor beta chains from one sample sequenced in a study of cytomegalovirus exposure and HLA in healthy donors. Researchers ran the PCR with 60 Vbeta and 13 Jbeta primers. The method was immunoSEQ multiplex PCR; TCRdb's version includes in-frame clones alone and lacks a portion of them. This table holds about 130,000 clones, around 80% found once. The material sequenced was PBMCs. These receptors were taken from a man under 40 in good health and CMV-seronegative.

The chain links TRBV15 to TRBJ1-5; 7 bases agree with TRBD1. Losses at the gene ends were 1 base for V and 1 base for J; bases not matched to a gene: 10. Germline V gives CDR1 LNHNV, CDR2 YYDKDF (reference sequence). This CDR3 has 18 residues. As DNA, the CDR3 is TGTGCCACCAGCAGAGGGATAGGGGGCCTTTCGAGCAATCAGCCCCAGCATTTT. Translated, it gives CATSRGIGGLSSNQPQHF.

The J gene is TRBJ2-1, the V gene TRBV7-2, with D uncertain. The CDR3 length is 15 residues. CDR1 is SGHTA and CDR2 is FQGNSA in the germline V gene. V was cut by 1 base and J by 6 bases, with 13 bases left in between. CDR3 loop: CASSLGPGVPNEQFF. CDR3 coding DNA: TGTGCCAGCAGCTTAGGCCCGGGTGTACCCAATGAGCAGTTCTTC.

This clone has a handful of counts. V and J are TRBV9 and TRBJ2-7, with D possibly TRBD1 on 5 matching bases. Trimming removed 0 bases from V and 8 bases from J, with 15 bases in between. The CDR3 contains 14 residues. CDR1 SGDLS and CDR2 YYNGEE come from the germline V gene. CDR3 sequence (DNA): TGTGCCAGCAGCGTAGATCAGGGTGAAACCCAGCAGTACTTC. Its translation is CASSVDQGETQQYF.

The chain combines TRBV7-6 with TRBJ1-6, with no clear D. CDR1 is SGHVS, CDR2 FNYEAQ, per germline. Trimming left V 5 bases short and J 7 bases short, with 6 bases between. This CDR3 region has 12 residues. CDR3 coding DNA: TGTGCCAGCAGCCTATGGAATTCACCCCTCCACTTT. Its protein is CASSLWNSPLHF.

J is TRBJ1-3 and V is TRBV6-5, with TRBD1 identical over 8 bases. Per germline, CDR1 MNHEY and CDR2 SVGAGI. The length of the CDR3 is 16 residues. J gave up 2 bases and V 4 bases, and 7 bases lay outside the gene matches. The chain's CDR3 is CASSLTGQEAGNTIYF. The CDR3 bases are TGTGCCAGCAGTTTGACGGGACAGGAAGCTGGAAACACCATATATTTT.

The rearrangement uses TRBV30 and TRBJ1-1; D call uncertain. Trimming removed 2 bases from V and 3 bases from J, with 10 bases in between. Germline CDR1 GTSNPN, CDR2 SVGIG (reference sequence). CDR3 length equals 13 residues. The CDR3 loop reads CAWSLISDTEAFF. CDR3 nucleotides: TGTGCCTGGAGTCTTATTTCGGACACTGAAGCTTTCTTT.

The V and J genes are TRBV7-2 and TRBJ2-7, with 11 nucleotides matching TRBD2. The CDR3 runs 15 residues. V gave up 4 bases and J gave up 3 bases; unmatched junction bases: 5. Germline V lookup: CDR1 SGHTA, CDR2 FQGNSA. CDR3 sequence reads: CASSSGLAGHYEQYF. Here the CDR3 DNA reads TGTGCCAGCAGCTCCGGACTAGCGGGCCACTACGAGCAGTACTTC. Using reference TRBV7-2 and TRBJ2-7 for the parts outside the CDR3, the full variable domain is GAGVSQSPSNKVTEKGKDVELRCDPISGHTALYWYRQSLGQGLEFLIYFQGNSAPDKSGLPSDRFSAERTGGSVSTLTIQRTQQEDSAVYLCASSSGLAGHYEQYFGPGTRLTVT.